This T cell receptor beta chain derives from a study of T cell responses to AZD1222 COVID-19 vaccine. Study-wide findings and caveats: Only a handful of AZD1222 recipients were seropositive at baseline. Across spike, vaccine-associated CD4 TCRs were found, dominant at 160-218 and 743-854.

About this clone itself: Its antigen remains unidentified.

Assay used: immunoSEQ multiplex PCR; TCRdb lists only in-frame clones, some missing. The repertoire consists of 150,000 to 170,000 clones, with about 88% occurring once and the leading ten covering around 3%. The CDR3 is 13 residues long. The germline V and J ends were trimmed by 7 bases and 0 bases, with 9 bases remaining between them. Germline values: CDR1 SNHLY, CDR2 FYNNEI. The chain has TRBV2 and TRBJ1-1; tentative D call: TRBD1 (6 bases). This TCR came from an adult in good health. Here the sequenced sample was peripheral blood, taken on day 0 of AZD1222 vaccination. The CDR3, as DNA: TGTGCCAGCACCGGACAGTTGAACACTGAAGCTTTCTTT. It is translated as CASTGQLNTEAFF.